These 19 T cell receptor beta chains share one sample of origin, sequenced in a study of T cells in Graves' hyperthyroidism and ophthalmopathy. Template material for amplifying TCR beta CDR3 regions consisted of RNA transcripts. HTBI primers were the set used in a first-round RT-PCR of the TCR CDR3. Via MiXCR, TCRdb re-called the multiplex PCR reads, giving one row per CDR3 protein. The sample includes a few hundred thousand distinct CDR3 sequences, approximately 17% seen only once; the top ten take 40%. Sequencing was performed on blood. All receptors come from a man aged 18 to 30 with Graves' ophthalmopathy.

With regard to this clonotype: With a much larger clone just one base away, this may be a read error. The gene calls are TRBV13 and TRBJ1-1; D remains unclear. The germline V gene has CDR1 PRHDT and CDR2 FYEKMQ (reference sequence). V lost 5 bases and J 8 bases, leaving 12 bases between the germline ends. The CDR3 consists of 12 residues. The CDR3 is CASSKIGPEAFF. CDR3 coding DNA: TGTGCCAGCAGCAAGATAGGCCCCGAAGCTTTCTTT.

The J gene is TRBJ2-1, the V gene TRBV5-1; a possible D gene is TRBD2 (5 bases). CDR3 size: 14 residues. The V and J ends lost 1 base and 5 bases respectively, with 10 bases between them. Per the germline V gene, CDR1 is SGHRS and CDR2 is YFSETQ. CDR3 sequence: CASSLSSRDNEQFF. In DNA, the CDR3 is TGCGCCAGCAGCTTGTCTAGCCGGGACAATGAGCAGTTCTTC.

This clonotype occurred a few times. Since a much larger clone is just one base distant, this may be a read error. The genes are TRBV11-2 and TRBJ1-2; D not certain. In germline, CDR1 is SGHAT, CDR2 FQNNGV. V lost 0 bases, J lost 13 bases, and 15 bases lay in between. The CDR3 has 13 amino acids. CDR3 nucleotide sequence: TGTGCCAGCAGCTTAGAGGCAGGCCGACGCTGCACCTTC. Its protein is CASSLEAGRRCTF. The variable domain in full, with the rest retrieved from reference TRBV11-2 and TRBJ1-2, is EAGVAQSPRYKIIEKRQSVAFWCNPISGHATLYWYQQILGQGPKLLIQFQNNGVVDDSQLPKDRFSAERLKGVDSTLKIQPAKLEDSAVYLCASSLEAGRRCTFGSGTRLTVV.

The DNA for the CDR3 is TGCGCCAGCAGTGAGTACAGCGGGGGGGCGTTTAAGGAGTTCTTC. This gives the protein CASSEYSGGAFKEFF. This chain links TRBV10-2 with TRBJ2-1, with 10 bases aligning to TRBD2. Trimming removed 1 base from V and 14 bases from J; junction bases left unmatched: 11. Germline V lookup: CDR1 WSHSY, CDR2 SAAADI. The CDR3 covers 15 residues.

The chain is built from TRBV6-1 and TRBJ1-2; TRBD1 aligns across 12 bases. Trimming took 6 bases from V and 4 from J; bases not matched to a gene: 9. Germline V lookup: CDR1 MNHNS, CDR2 SASEGT. The CDR3 loop spans 16 amino acids. For the CDR3, the DNA is TGTGCCAGCAGCCCCGGGACAGGGGGCCTTGTCTATGGCTACACCTTC. Its protein is CASSPGTGGLVYGYTF.

This clonotype has a single count. This may be a read error, as it is one base from a much larger clone. The chain is built from TRBV6-1 and TRBJ1-2; 11 bases agree with TRBD1. The CDR3 has 16 residues. Germline-derived CDR1 and CDR2 are MNHNS and SASEGT. Written as DNA, the CDR3 is TGTGCCAGCAGGATAGGACAGGGGGCGGCTAACTATGGCCACACCTTC. Translation gives CASRIGQGAANYGHTF.

This clonotype occurred many times. The chain links TRBV3-1 to TRBJ2-1; weak D call: TRBD2 (6 bases). Per germline, CDR1 LGHDT and CDR2 YNNKEL (reference sequence). The length of the CDR3 is 19 residues. V lost 2 bases and J lost 0, with 20 bases in between. CDR3 sequence reads: CASSQIGARAGSSYNEQFF. CDR3 DNA sequence: TGTGCCAGCAGCCAAATAGGGGCGCGGGCGGGGAGCTCCTACAATGAGCAGTTCTTC.

This clonotype has at least ten counts. The rearrangement uses TRBV3-1 and TRBJ2-7, with D hard to call. The V and J ends lost 5 bases and 9 bases respectively, with 17 bases between them. This CDR3 is built from 13 residues. Germline values: CDR1 LGHDT, CDR2 YNNKEL (reference sequence). Written as DNA, the CDR3 is TGTGCCAGCAGCTCCTCTACCACCACGGGGCAGTACTTC. Its protein product is CASSSSTTTGQYF.

V and J are TRBV7-9 and TRBJ2-7; perhaps TRBD2 as D (6 bases). Per the germline V gene, CDR1 is SEHNR and CDR2 is FQNEAQ (reference sequence). The CDR3 contains 17 residues. V was cut by 1 base and J by 5 bases, with 21 bases left in between. The chain's CDR3 is CASSLGLFLGGKDEQYF. CDR3 bases: TGTGCCAGCAGCTTAGGTCTCTTTCTTGGGGGGAAGGACGAGCAGTACTTC.

In regard to this clonotype: This may be a read error, as it is one base from a much larger clone. The chain couples TRBV7-8 to TRBJ1-1; 8 bases agree with TRBD1. The germline gives CDR1 SGHVS, CDR2 FQNEAQ. V dropped 1 base and J dropped 4; count of bases not matched to a gene: 8. This CDR3 comprises 16 residues. CDR3 in amino acids: CASSLGTGWRSTEAFF. The CDR3 DNA reads TGTGCCAGCAGCTTAGGGACAGGGTGGAGGAGCACTGAAGCTTTCTTT.

Many counts were recorded for this clonotype. The rearrangement links TRBV10-3 to TRBJ1-1; D unclear. V gave up 4 bases and J gave up 0 bases, with 6 bases separating them. The CDR3 covers 13 residues. Germline CDR1 and CDR2: ENHRY and SYGVKD. The CDR3: CAISGVMNTEAFF. CDR3 bases: TGTGCCATCAGTGGAGTTATGAACACTGAAGCTTTCTTT.

The J gene is TRBJ1-1, the V gene TRBV6-1, with D perhaps TRBD1 (5 bases). Trimming took 9 bases from V and 1 from J, leaving 18 bases between them. The CDR3 spans 15 residues. Germline-derived CDR1 and CDR2 are MNHNS and SASEGT. CDR3 coding DNA: TGTGCCAGTCGGGTTGAGGGGCGAACGAACACTGAAGCTTTCTTT. It encodes CASRVEGRTNTEAFF.

The CDR3 region is CASSEGINYGYTF. The DNA for the CDR3 is TGTGCCAGCAGTGAAGGGATTAACTATGGCTACACCTTC. The chain recombines TRBV6-1 with TRBJ1-2; D ambiguous. CDR1 and CDR2 from the germline V gene are MNHNS and SASEGT. This CDR3 comprises 13 residues. Deletions cut 1 base from V and 1 base from J, with 4 bases between.

In its sample, this clonotype was seen many times. V gene TRBV7-3 combines with J gene TRBJ2-5; the D call may be TRBD1 or TRBD2 (5 bases each). Per germline, CDR1 SGHTA and CDR2 FQGTGA. The V gene lost 4 bases and the J gene lost 5 bases, with 17 bases spanning the gap. The CDR3 has 15 residues. In DNA form, the CDR3 reads TGTGCCAGCAGCTCAAGGGGAGACCCCCAGGAGACCCAGTACTTC. This gives the protein CASSSRGDPQETQYF.

This clonotype was counted many times. J is TRBJ2-7 and V is TRBV11-1; 10 bases map to TRBD1. V was clipped by 1 base and J by 5 bases; unmatched bases: 5. CDR1 SGHAT and CDR2 FQDESV come from the germline V gene (reference sequence). The CDR3 contains 15 residues. CDR3 DNA: TGTGCCAGCAGCTTAGGTCGGACAGGGGGTAACGAGCAGTACTTC. This encodes CASSLGRTGGNEQYF. Based on the CDR3 plus reference TRBV11-1 and TRBJ2-7, the full variable domain is EAEVAQSPRYKITEKSQAVAFWCDPISGHATLYWYRQILGQGPELLVQFQDESVVDDSQLPKDRFSAERLKGVDSTLKIQPAELGDSAMYLCASSLGRTGGNEQYFGPGTRLTVT.

This clonotype was counted between two and nine times. The rearrangement links TRBV5-1 to TRBJ2-2; D may be TRBD1 (5 bases). With 0 bases removed from V and 1 base from J, the gap between germline ends came to 13 bases. The CDR3 consists of 17 residues. Germline CDR1 SGHRS, CDR2 YFSETQ. The CDR3 DNA follows: TGCGCCAGCAGCTTGGCCAAGATCGGACAGAACACCGGGGAGCTGTTTTTT. As protein: CASSLAKIGQNTGELFF.

This clonotype occurred many times. The chain employs TRBV5-1 and TRBJ1-6; 7 positions agree with TRBD1. The CDR3 is made up of 14 amino acids. The germline CDR1 and CDR2 sequences are SGHRS and YFSETQ. Germline trimming cut 4 bases from V and 7 bases from J; bases unmatched to any gene: 5. The CDR3 bases are TGCGCCAGCAGCCCAGGACAGGAGAATTCACCCCTCCACTTT. Translating it yields CASSPGQENSPLHF.

This sequence joins TRBV3-1 and TRBJ2-3; 8 nucleotides line up with TRBD2. Germline V gene sequence: CDR1 LGHDT, CDR2 YNNKEL (reference sequence). V shed 8 bases and J 0 bases; nucleotides not matched to a gene: 10. This CDR3 contains 16 residues. The CDR3 spells CASRPHSGSSTDTQYF. Written as DNA, the CDR3 is TGTGCCAGCCGCCCTCACAGCGGGAGTAGCACAGATACGCAGTATTTT.

The table lists this clonotype with many counts. V and J are TRBV5-1 and TRBJ1-1; maybe TRBD1 (6 bases). The CDR3 consists of 15 residues. Germline values: CDR1 SGHRS, CDR2 YFSETQ. V was shortened by 4 bases and J by 2 bases, with 15 bases between the two germline ends. The CDR3, as DNA: TGCGCCAGCAGCGGGGAAACAGGGATTAACACTGAAGCTTTCTTT. It translates to CASSGETGINTEAFF.